This TCR beta chain stems from a study of blood T cell repertoires in COVID-19. Study information: Acute and convalescent COVID-19 samples came from the United States, Italy and Spain. Nucleic acid was either cDNA or gDNA, and it came from T cells, B-cell-depleted T cells, or PBMCs.

A Seattle source enrolled patients during active infection and followed them longitudinally. Method: immunoSEQ multiplex PCR; TCRdb's copy keeps in-frame clones and lacks some. The profile covers hundreds of thousands of clones, with 80% to 90% appearing a single time and 9.5% to 13% taken by the ten largest. Germline lookup yields CDR1 MNHNY and CDR2 SVGAGI (reference sequence). V was clipped by 7 bases and J by 0 bases, with 13 bases between them. This CDR3 has 15 amino acids. This clone was counted once. The V call is TRBV6-6, the J call TRBJ1-5, with D tentatively TRBD1 (6 bases). The source of this sequence is a woman in her 70s with COVID-19, enrolled during active disease. Sequenced input: peripheral blood. The CDR3 reads CASTTGTPSNQPQHF. The CDR3 region has the DNA TGTGCCAGCACAACCGGGACACCTAGCAATCAGCCCCAGCATTTT.